Presented here are 5 T cell receptor beta chains from one specimen sequenced in a study of blood T cell repertoires in COVID-19. TCRdb's copy holds only in-frame clones and misses some; the assay was immunoSEQ multiplex PCR. This table has fewer than 130,000 clones, around 80% appearing once. The specimen was peripheral blood. These receptor sequences come from a woman aged 80 or older with acute or convalescent COVID-19.

This CDR3 reads CASTNGTYNEQFF. CDR3 DNA sequence: TGTGCCAGTACTAACGGGACCTACAATGAGCAGTTCTTC. The chain couples TRBV19 to TRBJ2-1; the D gene is possibly TRBD2 (5 bases). Trimming took 7 bases from V and 2 from J, leaving 9 bases between them. This CDR3 is 13 amino acids long. The V gene's germline CDR1 is LNHDA and CDR2 SQIVND (reference sequence).

This chain links TRBV2 with TRBJ2-1; tentatively, D is TRBD2 (5 bases). From germline, CDR1 is SNHLY and CDR2 FYNNEI. Trimming took off 3 bases at V and 7 bases at J, with 10 bases between the two ends. CDR3 length equals 13 residues. The CDR3 DNA sequence: TGTGCCAGCAGTGACGGGGTTTTGAATGAGCAGTTCTTC. Translating gives CASSDGVLNEQFF.

CDR3 sequence (DNA): TGTGCCAGCAGCCTCCCGGACAGGGGGAACACTGAAGCTTTCTTT. Its translation is CASSLPDRGNTEAFF. This rearrangement joins TRBV28 to TRBJ1-1; TRBD1 aligns across 9 bases. CDR3 length equals 15 residues. The V gene's germline CDR1 is MDHEN and CDR2 SYDVKM. Germline trimming cut 6 bases from V and 1 base from J; bases unmatched to any gene: 6. The variable domain in full, completed from reference TRBV28 and TRBJ1-1, reads DVKVTQSSRYLVKRTGEKVFLECVQDMDHENMFWYRQDPGLGLRLIYFSYDVKMKEKGDIPEGYSVSREKKERFSLILESASTNQTSMYLCASSLPDRGNTEAFFGQGTRLTVV.

The chain is built from TRBV21-1 and TRBJ2-2; the table gives TRBD2 as D, unverified against the DNA. TRBV21-1 is designated a pseudogene. This CDR3 region has 19 residues. In DNA, the CDR3 is TGTGCCAGCAGCAAACCGGGTTTGGCTTGGCGGGAGGTGTATGGAGAGCTGTTTTTT. This codes for CASSKPGLAWREVYGELFF.

This clone has only a few counts. This CDR3 is CASSLGEGENIQYF. The CDR3 DNA reads as TGTGCCAGCAGCTTAGGTGAGGGAGAAAACATTCAGTACTTC. V gene TRBV13 combines with J gene TRBJ2-4, with a weak D call TRBD2 (5 bases). Germline V gene data show CDR1 as PRHDT and CDR2 as FYEKMQ (reference sequence). Trimming shortened V by 0 bases and J by 5 bases, and 8 bases separated the two germline ends. CDR3 length: 14 amino acids.